Listed here are 27 T cell receptor beta chains from one sample, sequenced in a study of blood T cell repertoires in COVID-19. Profiled with immunoSEQ multiplex PCR; TCRdb holds only in-frame clones, not every one. The sample holds some 140,000 clones, 70% to 85% seen once. Sequencing used peripheral blood. The receptors derive from a woman in her fifties or sixties with acute or convalescent COVID-19.

This chain uses TRBV7-9 with TRBJ2-1, with D unclear. The CDR3 totals 15 residues. The germline V gene has CDR1 SEHNR and CDR2 FQNEAQ (reference sequence). V dropped 3 bases and J dropped 4 bases, with 13 bases sitting between them. The CDR3 nucleotides are TGTGCCAGCAGCTTGCCCCGGGTGGGTTACAATGAGCAGTTCTTC. Translation: CASSLPRVGYNEQFF.

V and J are TRBV6-6 and TRBJ1-3, with D possibly TRBD1 on 6 matching bases. In germline, CDR1 is MNHNY, CDR2 SVGAGI (reference sequence). This CDR3 is built from 14 residues. Trimming left V 5 bases short and J 4 bases short, with 12 bases between. Here the CDR3 DNA reads TGTGCCAGCAGTCAACAGGGATCCGGAAACACCATATATTTT. Its protein is CASSQQGSGNTIYF.

This clone was observed a single time. This chain links TRBV5-6 with TRBJ2-2; D is ambiguous. The germline CDR1 and CDR2 sequences are SGHDT and YYEEEE. This CDR3 is 15 amino acids long. The V gene lost 2 bases and the J gene lost 4 bases, with 12 bases spanning the gap. The CDR3 coding sequence is TGTGCCAGCAGCTTTTCCACGACGGGCACCGGGGAGCTGTTTTTT. It is translated as CASSFSTTGTGELFF. The variable domain in full, completed from reference TRBV5-6 and TRBJ2-2, reads DAGVTQSPTHLIKTRGQQVTLRCSPKSGHDTVSWYQQALGQGPQFIFQYYEEEERQRGNFPDRFSGHQFPNYSSELNVNALLLGDSALYLCASSFSTTGTGELFFGEGSRLTVL.

This CDR3 is CASSQTGPRVNQPQHF. CDR3 nucleotides: TGTGCCAGCAGCCAGACAGGGCCGCGGGTCAATCAGCCCCAGCATTTT. The V call is TRBV3-1 (or the pseudogene TRBV3-2), the J call TRBJ1-5; 7 positions agree with TRBD1. J was trimmed by 3 bases and V by 3 bases; bases with no gene match: 8. The CDR3 is made up of 16 amino acids. Germline CDR1 and CDR2: LGHDT and YNNKEL (reference sequence).

The rearrangement uses TRBV28 and TRBJ1-2, with TRBD1 identical over 9 bases. Germline assignment: CDR1 MDHEN and CDR2 SYDVKM. V was pared by 9 bases and J by 0 bases, with 5 bases of the junction left unmatched. This CDR3 spans 14 amino acids. The CDR3 spells CASRNRGPNYGYTF. CDR3 DNA sequence: TGTGCCAGTAGGAACAGGGGGCCTAACTATGGCTACACCTTC.

V usage is TRBV19 and J usage is TRBJ1-4; D not certain. Germline CDR1 is LNHDA and CDR2 is SQIVND (reference sequence). There are 17 residues in the CDR3. V shed 4 bases and J shed 0 bases, with 15 bases lying between them. Here the CDR3 reads CASSNLTPKATNEKLFF. Written as DNA, the CDR3 is TGTGCCAGTAGTAACCTGACACCTAAGGCAACTAATGAAAAACTGTTTTTT.

V usage is TRBV10-3 and J usage is TRBJ1-1, with 8 bases aligning to TRBD1. Germline lookup yields CDR1 ENHRY and CDR2 SYGVKD. J lost 13 bases, V lost 2 bases, and 6 bases had no gene match. The CDR3 totals 12 residues. In DNA form, the CDR3 reads TGTGCCATCAGTGAGATGGACAGGGCGGGTTTCTTT. Translated: CAISEMDRAGFF.

The chain links TRBV7-2 to TRBJ2-1; possible D gene TRBD1, 5 bases. V was cut by 3 bases and J by 7 bases, with 10 bases left in between. The germline V gene encodes CDR1 SGHTA and CDR2 FQGNSA. This CDR3 has 13 residues. The CDR3 nucleotides read TGTGCCAGCAGCTTCAGACAGCTGAATGAGCAGTTCTTC. Protein product: CASSFRQLNEQFF.

This clone was found once. CDR3 nucleotides: TGTGCCAGCAGTTATCACGCGGCGGGGGCTAATTCACCCCTCCACTTT. It is translated as CASSYHAAGANSPLHF. The chain employs TRBV6-2 or TRBV6-3 and TRBJ1-6; possible D gene TRBD1, 6 bases. V lost 3 bases to trimming and J lost 6 bases, with 15 bases between them. The CDR3 has 16 residues. Per the germline V gene, CDR1 is MNHEY and CDR2 is SVGEGT.

This clone was seen only a few times. Other DNA variants within this sample encode the same CDR3. V is TRBV5-1 and J is TRBJ2-7, with D hard to call. V lost 0 bases and J lost 2, with 9 bases in between. The CDR3 is 14 residues long. The germline CDR1 and CDR2 sequences are SGHRS and YFSETQ. Here the CDR3 reads CASSLGSGTYEQYF. The CDR3, as DNA: TGCGCCAGCAGCTTGGGTTCAGGAACCTACGAGCAGTACTTC.

This clone was counted a few times. The rearrangement uses TRBV2 and TRBJ2-7; D may be TRBD2 (5 bases). Germline CDR1 reads SNHLY; CDR2 reads FYNNEI. Trimming removed 8 bases from V and 0 bases from J, with 14 bases in between. This CDR3 region has 14 residues. The CDR3 reads CASHGLAISYEQYF. CDR3 coding DNA: TGTGCCAGCCACGGGCTAGCTATCTCCTACGAGCAGTACTTC.

This rearrangement joins TRBV9 to TRBJ2-5; D perhaps matches TRBD2 (5 bases). Germline V gives CDR1 SGDLS, CDR2 YYNGEE. The CDR3 is made up of 15 amino acids. With 0 bases removed from V and 5 bases from J, the gap between germline ends came to 14 bases. CDR3 amino acids: CASSVDAGDRETQYF. CDR3 bases: TGTGCCAGCAGCGTAGACGCCGGGGATCGGGAGACCCAGTACTTC.

The CDR3 loop reads CASSPIPESSGNTIYF. In nucleotides, the CDR3 is TGTGCCAGCTCACCCATCCCTGAGAGCTCTGGAAACACCATATATTTT. The chain uses TRBV18 and TRBJ1-3; D unresolved. CDR1 is KGHSH and CDR2 is LQKENI in the germline V gene. The CDR3 is made up of 16 amino acids. V lost 3 bases, J lost 0 bases, and 12 bases lay in between.

The chain recombines TRBV7-8 with TRBJ1-6; a weak D match, TRBD1 (5 bases). CDR1 and CDR2 (germline): SGHVS, FQNEAQ. There are 14 residues in the CDR3. The V gene lost 1 base and the J gene lost 7 bases, with 8 bases spanning the gap. The CDR3 spells CASSLGQPNSPLHF. Written as DNA, the CDR3 is TGTGCCAGCAGCTTAGGACAGCCAAATTCACCCCTCCACTTT.

The genes are TRBV19 and TRBJ2-5; tentative D call: TRBD2 (5 bases). The CDR3 is 13 amino acids. The V end lost 3 bases, the J end lost 7 bases, and 12 bases lay between the germline ends. CDR1 is LNHDA and CDR2 is SQIVND in the germline V gene (reference sequence). The CDR3 spells CASSMSDAGTQYF. The CDR3, as DNA: TGTGCCAGTAGTATGTCGGACGCGGGGACCCAGTACTTC.

J is TRBJ1-1 and V is TRBV20-1, with unresolved D. This CDR3 region has 11 residues. CDR1 DFQATT and CDR2 SNEGSKA come from the germline V gene (reference sequence). The CDR3 DNA reads TGCACCGGTCGCCTGAACACTGAAGCTTTCTTT. It translates to CTGRLNTEAFF.

The chain is built from TRBV6-5 and TRBJ1-2; D is unclear. The V end was cut by 9 bases, the J end by 6 bases, with 14 bases between. CDR1 MNHEY and CDR2 SVGAGI come from the germline V gene. This CDR3 comprises 12 residues. CDR3 sequence (DNA): TGTGCCAGTTGGTCTACCCAGGATGGCTACACCTTC. Encoded protein: CASWSTQDGYTF.

This clone was seen more than once but under ten times. The J gene is TRBJ2-2, the V gene TRBV12-3 or TRBV12-4; no definite D call. The length of the CDR3 is 13 residues. The V and J ends lost 6 bases and 1 base respectively, with 6 bases between them. The CDR3 DNA sequence: TGTGCCAGCAGGGAGAAGAACACCGGGGAGCTGTTTTTT. It encodes CASREKNTGELFF.

For the CDR3, the DNA is TGTGCCAGCAGCTTATTAGTGGGGAGGGACACTGAAGCTTTCTTT. It encodes CASSLLVGRDTEAFF. The V call is TRBV7-9, the J call TRBJ1-1, with D unresolved. The CDR3 sequence is 15 residues long. Trimming left V 2 bases short and J 3 bases short, with 13 bases between. From germline, CDR1 is SEHNR and CDR2 FQNEAQ (reference sequence).

The chain uses TRBV5-1 and TRBJ1-5; weak D call: TRBD1 (6 bases). This CDR3 is 14 amino acids long. The ends were cut back, 1 base at V and 8 bases at J, with 13 bases in the middle. Per germline, CDR1 SGHRS and CDR2 YFSETQ. In nucleotides, the CDR3 is TGCGCCAGCAGCTTGCTATCAGGGGTTAAGCCCCAGCATTTT. Amino acid sequence: CASSLLSGVKPQHF.

V usage is TRBV7-6 and J usage is TRBJ1-2; D uncertain. Germline CDR1 and CDR2: SGHVS and FNYEAQ. This CDR3 region has 16 residues. The V end lost 5 bases, the J end lost 0 bases, and 16 bases lay between the germline ends. The CDR3 sequence: CASSPNAEPANYGYTF. The CDR3 DNA is TGTGCCAGCAGCCCGAACGCGGAACCTGCTAACTATGGCTACACCTTC. Supplemented by reference TRBV7-6 and TRBJ1-2, the full variable domain reads GAGVSQSPRYKVTKRGQDVALRCDPISGHVSLYWYRQALGQGPEFLTYFNYEAQQDKSGLPNDRFSAERPEGSISTLTIQRTEQRDSAMYRCASSPNAEPANYGYTFGSGTRLTVV.

This chain links TRBV9 with TRBJ2-1; 9 nucleotides match TRBD2. The J segment lost 5 bases and the V segment lost 0 bases, leaving 3 bases of the junction unmatched. Germline V gene data show CDR1 as SGDLS and CDR2 as YYNGEE. This CDR3 is built from 15 residues. The CDR3 loop reads CASSVGAGGHNEQFF. The CDR3 nucleotides read TGTGCCAGCAGCGTAGGTGCGGGGGGGCACAATGAGCAGTTCTTC. The full variable domain, with the rest looked up from reference TRBV9 and TRBJ2-1, is DSGVTQTPKHLITATGQRVTLRCSPRSGDLSVYWYQQSLDQGLQFLIQYYNGEERAKGNILERFSAQQFPDLHSELNLSSLELGDSALYFCASSVGAGGHNEQFFGPGTRLTVL.

The chain combines TRBV30 with TRBJ2-2; D may be TRBD2 (5 bases). Trimming stripped 0 bases from V and 8 bases from J, with 16 bases between. In germline, CDR1 is GTSNPN, CDR2 SVGIG (reference sequence). The CDR3 has 15 amino acids. This chain's CDR3 is CAWSVSVTRTGELFF. As DNA, the CDR3 is TGTGCCTGGAGTGTTAGCGTGACCAGGACGGGGGAGCTGTTTTTT.

The V gene is TRBV19, the J gene TRBJ1-1; the D is unclear. The CDR3 sequence is 15 residues long. Germline V gives CDR1 LNHDA, CDR2 SQIVND (reference sequence). Trimming cost V 6 bases and J 0 bases, with 14 bases left between them. The CDR3 DNA sequence: TGTGCCAGTAGACCCCCGAACCCTATGAACACTGAAGCTTTCTTT. Residues: CASRPPNPMNTEAFF.

This rearrangement joins TRBV2 to TRBJ2-1; 8 positions match TRBD1. CDR1 is SNHLY, CDR2 FYNNEI, per germline. V lost 5 bases, J lost 6 bases, and 3 bases stayed unmatched. The CDR3 consists of 13 residues. The DNA for the CDR3 is TGTGCCAGCAGTCCGGACAGGGTCAATGAGCAGTTCTTC. Translation gives CASSPDRVNEQFF.

The chain has TRBV19 and TRBJ2-7; D perhaps matches TRBD1 (6 bases). CDR1 and CDR2 (germline): LNHDA, SQIVND (reference sequence). The CDR3 loop spans 13 amino acids. The ends were cut back, 3 bases at V and 4 bases at J, with 10 bases in the middle. The CDR3 region is CASSIGQHYEQYF. In DNA form, the CDR3 reads TGTGCCAGTAGTATCGGACAGCATTACGAGCAGTACTTC. The full variable domain, rest sourced from reference TRBV19 and TRBJ2-7, is DGGITQSPKYLFRKEGQNVTLSCEQNLNHDAMYWYRQDPGQGLRLIYYSQIVNDFQKGDIAEGYSVSREKKESFPLTVTSAQKNPTAFYLCASSIGQHYEQYFGPGTRLTVT.

The chain has TRBV18 and TRBJ2-1, with 10 bases lining up with TRBD2. V lost 0 bases to trimming and J lost 5 bases; unmatched junction nucleotides: 4. CDR3 length: 16 amino acids. Germline V gene data show CDR1 as KGHSH and CDR2 as LQKENI. The CDR3, as DNA: TGTGCCAGCTCACCACCTAGCGGGGGGCTAAACAATGAGCAGTTCTTC. This codes for CASSPPSGGLNNEQFF.